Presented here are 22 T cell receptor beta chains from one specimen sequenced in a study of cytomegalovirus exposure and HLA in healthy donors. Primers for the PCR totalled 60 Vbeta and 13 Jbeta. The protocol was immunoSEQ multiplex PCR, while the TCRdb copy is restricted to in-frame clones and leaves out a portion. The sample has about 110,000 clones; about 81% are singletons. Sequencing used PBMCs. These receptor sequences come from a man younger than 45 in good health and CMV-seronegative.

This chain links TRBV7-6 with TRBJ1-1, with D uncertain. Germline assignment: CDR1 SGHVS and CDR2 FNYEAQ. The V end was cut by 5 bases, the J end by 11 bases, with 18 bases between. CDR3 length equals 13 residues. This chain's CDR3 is CASSPDSRGGAFF. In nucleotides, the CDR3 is TGTGCCAGCAGCCCAGACTCTCGGGGTGGGGCTTTCTTT.

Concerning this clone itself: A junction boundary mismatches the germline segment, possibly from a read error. The CDR3 is CASTLGTGLIPYEQYF. CDR3 coding DNA: TGTGCCAGCACCTTAGGGACAGGCTTGATTCCCTACGAGCAGTACTTC. The chain joins TRBV7-9 to TRBJ2-7; 8 nucleotides align to TRBD1. The CDR3 covers 16 residues. Germline V lookup: CDR1 SEHNR, CDR2 FQNEAQ (reference sequence).

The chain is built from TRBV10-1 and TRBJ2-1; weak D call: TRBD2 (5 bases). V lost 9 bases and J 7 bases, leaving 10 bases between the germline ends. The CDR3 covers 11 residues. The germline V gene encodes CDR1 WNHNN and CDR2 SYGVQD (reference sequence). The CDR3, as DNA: TGCGCCAGTCTAGCTCAAAATGAGCAGTTCTTC. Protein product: CASLAQNEQFF.

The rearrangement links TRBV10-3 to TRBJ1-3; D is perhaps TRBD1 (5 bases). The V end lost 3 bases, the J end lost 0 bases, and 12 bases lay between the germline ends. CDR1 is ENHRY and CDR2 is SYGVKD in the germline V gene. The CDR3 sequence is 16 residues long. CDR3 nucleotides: TGTGCCATCAGTGACTGGACAAGGTCCTCTGGAAACACCATATATTTT. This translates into CAISDWTRSSGNTIYF.

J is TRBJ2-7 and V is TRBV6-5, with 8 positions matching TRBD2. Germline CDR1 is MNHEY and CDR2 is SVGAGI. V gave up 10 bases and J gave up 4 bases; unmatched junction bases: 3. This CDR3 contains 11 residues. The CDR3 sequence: CATGGVYEQYF. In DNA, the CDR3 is TGTGCCACCGGGGGGGTTTACGAGCAGTACTTC.

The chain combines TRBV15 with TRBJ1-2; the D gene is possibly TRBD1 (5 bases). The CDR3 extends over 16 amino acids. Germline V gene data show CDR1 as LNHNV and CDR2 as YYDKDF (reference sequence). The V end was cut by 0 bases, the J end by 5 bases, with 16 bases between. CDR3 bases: TGTGCCACCAGCAGAGATGGTCTGTTCAGGGATTATGGCTACACCTTC. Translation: CATSRDGLFRDYGYTF.

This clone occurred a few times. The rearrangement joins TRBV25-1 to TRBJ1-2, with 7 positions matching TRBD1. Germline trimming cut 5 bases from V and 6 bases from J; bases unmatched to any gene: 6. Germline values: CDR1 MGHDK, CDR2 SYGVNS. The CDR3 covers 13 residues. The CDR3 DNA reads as TGTGCCAGCAGTCCTACAGGGGCAAATGGCTACACCTTC. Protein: CASSPTGANGYTF.

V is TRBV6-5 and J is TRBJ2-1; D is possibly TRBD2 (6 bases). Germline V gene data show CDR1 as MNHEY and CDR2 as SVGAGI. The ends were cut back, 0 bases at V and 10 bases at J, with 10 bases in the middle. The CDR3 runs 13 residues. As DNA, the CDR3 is TGTGCCAGCAGTTACTCTGGGGACTTCGAGCAGTTCTTC. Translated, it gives CASSYSGDFEQFF.

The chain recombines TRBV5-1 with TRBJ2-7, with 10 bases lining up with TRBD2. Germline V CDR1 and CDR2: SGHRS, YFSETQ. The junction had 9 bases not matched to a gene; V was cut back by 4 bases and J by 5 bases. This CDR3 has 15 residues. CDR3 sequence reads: CASSLSSGSLHEQYF. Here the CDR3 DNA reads TGCGCCAGCAGCCTCTCTAGCGGGAGTCTACACGAGCAGTACTTC.

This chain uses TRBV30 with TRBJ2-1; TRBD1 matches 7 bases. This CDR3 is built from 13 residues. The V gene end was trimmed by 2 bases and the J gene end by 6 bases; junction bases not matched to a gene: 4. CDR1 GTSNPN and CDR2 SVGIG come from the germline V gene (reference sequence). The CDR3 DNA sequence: TGTGCCTGGAGTTGGGACAGCATCAATGAGCAGTTCTTC. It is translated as CAWSWDSINEQFF.

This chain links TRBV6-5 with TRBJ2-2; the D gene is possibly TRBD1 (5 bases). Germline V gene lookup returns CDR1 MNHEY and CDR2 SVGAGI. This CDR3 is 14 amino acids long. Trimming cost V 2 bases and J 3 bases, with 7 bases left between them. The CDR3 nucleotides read TGTGCCAGCAGTTACATAGGGGACACCGGGGAGCTGTTTTTT. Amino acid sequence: CASSYIGDTGELFF.

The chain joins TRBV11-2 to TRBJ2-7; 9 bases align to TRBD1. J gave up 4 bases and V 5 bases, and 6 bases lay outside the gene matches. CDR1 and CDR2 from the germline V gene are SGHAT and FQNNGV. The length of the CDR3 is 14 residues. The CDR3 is CASSRGTGLYEQYF. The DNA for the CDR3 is TGTGCCAGCAGCCGGGGGACAGGGTTGTACGAGCAGTACTTC.

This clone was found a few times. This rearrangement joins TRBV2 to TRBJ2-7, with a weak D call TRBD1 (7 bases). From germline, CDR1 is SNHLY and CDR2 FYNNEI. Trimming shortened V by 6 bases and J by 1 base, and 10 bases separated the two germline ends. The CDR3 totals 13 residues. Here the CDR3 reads CASRTGRSYEQYF. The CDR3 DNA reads TGTGCCAGCAGGACAGGGAGGTCCTACGAGCAGTACTTC.

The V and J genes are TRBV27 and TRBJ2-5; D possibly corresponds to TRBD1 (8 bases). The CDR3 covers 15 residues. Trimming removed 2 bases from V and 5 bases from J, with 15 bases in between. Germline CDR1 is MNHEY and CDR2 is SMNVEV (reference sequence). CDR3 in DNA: TGTGCCAGCAGTTTAGGGACTACAGGGGGGGAGACCCAGTACTTC. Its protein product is CASSLGTTGGETQYF.

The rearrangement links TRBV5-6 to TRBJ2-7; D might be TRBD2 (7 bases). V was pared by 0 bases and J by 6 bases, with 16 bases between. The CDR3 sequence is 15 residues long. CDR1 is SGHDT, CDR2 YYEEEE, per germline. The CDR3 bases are TGTGCCAGCAGCTTGGCTGCGGGGGCCGCCTCCGAGCAGTACTTC. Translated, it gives CASSLAAGAASEQYF.

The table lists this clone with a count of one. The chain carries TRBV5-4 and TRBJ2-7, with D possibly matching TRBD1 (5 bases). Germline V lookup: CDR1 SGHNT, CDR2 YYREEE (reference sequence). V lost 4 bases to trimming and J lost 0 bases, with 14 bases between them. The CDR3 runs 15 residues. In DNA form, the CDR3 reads TGTGCCAGCAGCCGTCGGACACGGAGCTCCTACGAGCAGTACTTC. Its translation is CASSRRTRSSYEQYF.

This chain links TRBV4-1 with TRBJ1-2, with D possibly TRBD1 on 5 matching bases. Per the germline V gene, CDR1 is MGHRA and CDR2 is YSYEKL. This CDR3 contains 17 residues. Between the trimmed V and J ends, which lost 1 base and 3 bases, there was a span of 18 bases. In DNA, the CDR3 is TGCGCCAGCAGCCAAGCACCCGACTTGACAGCTCACTATGGCTACACCTTC. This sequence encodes CASSQAPDLTAHYGYTF.

The CDR3 protein is CASSPPGSIQYF. In DNA form, the CDR3 reads TGTGCCAGCAGTCCGCCAGGGTCCATTCAGTACTTC. The V gene is TRBV28, the J gene TRBJ2-4; TRBD1 is a possible D gene (5 bases). Germline-derived CDR1 and CDR2 are MDHEN and SYDVKM. The CDR3 length is 12 residues. The ends were cut back, 5 bases at V and 9 bases at J, with 11 bases in the middle.

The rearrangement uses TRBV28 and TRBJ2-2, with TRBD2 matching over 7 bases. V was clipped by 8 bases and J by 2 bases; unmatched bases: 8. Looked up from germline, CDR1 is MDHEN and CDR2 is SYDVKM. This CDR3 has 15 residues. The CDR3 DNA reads TGTGCCAGCTTGGGGAGGGCCCTCAACACCGGGGAGCTGTTTTTT. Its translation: CASLGRALNTGELFF.

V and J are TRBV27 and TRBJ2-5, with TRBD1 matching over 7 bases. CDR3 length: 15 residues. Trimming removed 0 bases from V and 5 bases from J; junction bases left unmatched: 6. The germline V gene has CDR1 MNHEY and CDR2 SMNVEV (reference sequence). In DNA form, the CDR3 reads TGTGCCAGCAGTTTATCGGGACAGCGAAGGGAGACCCAGTACTTC. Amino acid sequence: CASSLSGQRRETQYF.

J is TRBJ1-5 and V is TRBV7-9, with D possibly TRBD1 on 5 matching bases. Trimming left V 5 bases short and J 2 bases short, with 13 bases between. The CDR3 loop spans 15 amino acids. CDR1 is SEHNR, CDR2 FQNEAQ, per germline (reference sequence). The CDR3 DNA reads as TGTGCCAGCAGCACCGCACAGGAGCGCAATCAGCCCCAGCATTTT. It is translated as CASSTAQERNQPQHF.

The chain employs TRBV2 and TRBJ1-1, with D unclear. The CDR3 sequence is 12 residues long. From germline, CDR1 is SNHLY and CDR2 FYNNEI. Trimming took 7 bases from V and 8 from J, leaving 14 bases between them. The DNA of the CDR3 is TGTGCCAGCACTTTGTTATCCCTAGAAGCTTTCTTT. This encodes CASTLLSLEAFF. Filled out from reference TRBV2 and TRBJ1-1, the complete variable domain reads EPEVTQTPSHQVTQMGQEVILRCVPISNHLYFYWYRQILGQKVEFLVSFYNNEISEKSEIFDDQFSVERPDGSNFTLKIRSTKLEDSAMYFCASTLLSLEAFFGQGTRLTVV.